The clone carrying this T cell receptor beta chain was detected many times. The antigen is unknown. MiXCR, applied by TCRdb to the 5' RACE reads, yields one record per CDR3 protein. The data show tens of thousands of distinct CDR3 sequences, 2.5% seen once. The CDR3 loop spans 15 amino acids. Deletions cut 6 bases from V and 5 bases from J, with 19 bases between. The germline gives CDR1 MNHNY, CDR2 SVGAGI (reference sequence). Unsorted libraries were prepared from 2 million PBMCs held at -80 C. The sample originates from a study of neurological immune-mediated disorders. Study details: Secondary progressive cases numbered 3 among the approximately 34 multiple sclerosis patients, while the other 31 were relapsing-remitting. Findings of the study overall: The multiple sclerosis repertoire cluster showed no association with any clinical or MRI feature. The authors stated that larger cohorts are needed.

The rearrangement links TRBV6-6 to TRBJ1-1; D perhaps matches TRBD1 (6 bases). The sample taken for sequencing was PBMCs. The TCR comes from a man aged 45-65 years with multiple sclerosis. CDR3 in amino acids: CASRDNRETETEAFF. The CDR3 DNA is TGTGCCAGCAGGGACAACAGGGAAACGGAAACTGAAGCTTTCTTT.